The rows below give T cell receptor beta chains drawn from one sample of a study of T cells after yellow fever vaccination. TCRdb reprocessed the 5' RACE reads with MiXCR, giving one entry per CDR3 protein. The data hold a few hundred thousand distinct CDR3 sequences, with about a sixth observed a single time. This material consisted of PBMCs, taken 5 days after the first yellow fever vaccination. These receptors originate from a man younger than 35 who received the YFV17D yellow fever vaccine. Each CDR3 is given with its conserved first and last residue.

>TRBJ1-1|TRBV5-1
CASSLPGQGSTEAFF
>TRBJ2-5|TRBV5-1
CASSVKETQYF
>TRBJ1-3|TRBV7-9
CASSQQMGGNTIYF
>TRBJ1-4|TRBV7-9
CASSSGSEKLFF
>TRBJ2-5|TRBV18
CASSPLTGVQETQYF
>TRBJ1-2|TRBV12-3/TRBV12-4
CASSFPGSFGGYTF
>TRBJ1-6|TRBV15
CATRYTGKSYNSPLHF
>TRBJ1-2|TRBV5-1
CASSFRDSYGYTF
>TRBJ2-3|TRBV20-1
CSALGTSGGMVTQYF
>TRBJ2-5|TRBV28
CASSFWRGGKETQYF
>TRBJ2-2|TRBV12-3/TRBV12-4
CASSRLSPGGELFF
>TRBJ2-5|TRBV6-2/TRBV6-3
CASSYPTDNEYQETQYF
>TRBJ2-3|TRBV12-3/TRBV12-4
CASSSQAIYTDTQYF
>TRBJ1-1|TRBV12-3/TRBV12-4
CASSRHDRAGTEAFF
>TRBJ1-4|TRBV6-5
CASSYRRTTNEKLFF
>TRBJ1-5|TRBV9
CASSPGSSNQPQHF
>TRBJ1-4|TRBV7-8
CASSLGAGQGREKLFF
>TRBJ2-3|TRBV7-7
CASSLGLARSDTQYF
>TRBJ1-6|TRBV7-8
CASIQFGTGYNSPLHF
>TRBJ2-5|TRBV6-5
CASSYFARQNQETQYF
>TRBJ1-6|TRBV4-2
CASSQDAGNNSPLHF
>TRBJ2-3|TRBV4-1
CASSQRALAGGRNTQYF
>TRBJ1-1|TRBV6-2/TRBV6-3
CASSSDMAPLNTEAFF
>TRBJ2-5|TRBV3-1
CASSQRSGETQYF
>TRBJ2-2|TRBV7-2
CASSLGPLGGLFF
>TRBJ2-3|TRBV12-3/TRBV12-4
CASSTDTQYF
>TRBJ2-7|TRBV20-1
CSAAPGQGIDEQYF
>TRBJ2-3|TRBV5-1
CASSLFSSGSPDTQYF
>TRBJ2-3|TRBV20-1
CSARVRAGVADTQYF